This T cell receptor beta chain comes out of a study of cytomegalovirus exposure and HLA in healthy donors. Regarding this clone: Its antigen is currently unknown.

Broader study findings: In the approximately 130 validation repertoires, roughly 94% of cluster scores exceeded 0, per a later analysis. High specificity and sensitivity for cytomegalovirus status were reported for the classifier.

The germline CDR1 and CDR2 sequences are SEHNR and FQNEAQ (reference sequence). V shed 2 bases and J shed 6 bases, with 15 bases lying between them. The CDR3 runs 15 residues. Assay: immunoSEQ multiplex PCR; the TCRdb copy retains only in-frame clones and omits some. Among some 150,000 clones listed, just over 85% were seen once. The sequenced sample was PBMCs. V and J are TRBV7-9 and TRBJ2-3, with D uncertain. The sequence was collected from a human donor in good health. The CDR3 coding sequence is TGTGCCAGCAGCTTATGGGCCTCTACGTGGGATACGCAGTATTTT. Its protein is CASSLWASTWDTQYF.